What follows is one TCR beta chain and its context. Methods used by the authors: Estimates of nucleated cell counts were drawn from the amplification of reference gene primers. Generated by immunoSEQ multiplex PCR, the TCRdb table keeps only in-frame clones and is missing some. V and J calls and clone size are as listed in that table; D and trimming were resolved from the DNA. The sample includes roughly 230,000 clones, around 83% of them seen just once. This CDR3 spans 14 amino acids. Deletions cut 0 bases from V and 2 bases from J, with 6 bases between. Germline V gene data show CDR1 as SGDLS and CDR2 as YYNGEE. This entry belongs to a study of blood T cell repertoires in COVID-19.

This clonotype was sampled from a man aged 35-49 years with acute or convalescent COVID-19. Material for sequencing was peripheral blood. The chain recombines TRBV9 with TRBJ1-5, with D hard to call. In DNA form, the CDR3 reads TGTGCCAGCAGCGTAGATCTAGGCAATCAGCCCCAGCATTTT. This sequence encodes CASSVDLGNQPQHF.